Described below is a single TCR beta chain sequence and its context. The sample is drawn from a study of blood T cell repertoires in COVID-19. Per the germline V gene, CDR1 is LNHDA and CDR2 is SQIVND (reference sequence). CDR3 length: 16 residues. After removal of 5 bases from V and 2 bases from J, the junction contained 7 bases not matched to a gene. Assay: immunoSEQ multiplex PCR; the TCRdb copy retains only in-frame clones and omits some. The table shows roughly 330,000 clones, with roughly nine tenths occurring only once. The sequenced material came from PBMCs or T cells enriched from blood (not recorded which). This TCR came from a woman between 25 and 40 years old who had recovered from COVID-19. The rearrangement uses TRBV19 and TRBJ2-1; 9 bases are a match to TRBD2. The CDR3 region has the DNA TGTGCCAGTAGTGTCATAGCGGGGGATCCCTACAATGAGCAGTTCTTC. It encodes CASSVIAGDPYNEQFF.